These T cell receptor beta chains were read from a single sample in a study of regulatory T cells in long-lasting Graves disease. MiXCR was run by TCRdb on the multiplex PCR reads, yielding one entry per CDR3 protein. In the table there are approximately 400,000 distinct CDR3 sequences, 12% of which are singletons. These sequences were also reported in another study, on T cells in Graves' hyperthyroidism and ophthalmopathy.

The starting material was peripheral blood mononuclear cells (PBMCs), obtained at new diagnosis, from a patient treated with antithyroid drugs. The receptors were gathered from a woman aged 18-35 years with Graves disease. The CDR3 runs from the conserved cysteine through the conserved F or W. Fields, in order: J gene, D gene, clone size, CDR3 length, V gene, CDR3 protein, CDR3 DNA. The D gene is left open where the match is weak. Only part of the rows carry a size: once, few, many, or a class if the clone is expanded.

j_gene: TRBJ2-1; d_gene: TRBD1; abundance: many; len: 18; v_gene: TRBV2; CDR3aa: CASSLTGGNSPPYNEQFF; CDR3nt: TGTGCCAGCAGTTTGACAGGGGGCAATTCTCCTCCCTACAATGAGCAGTTCTTC
j_gene: TRBJ2-5; d_gene: .; abundance: many; len: 16; v_gene: TRBV19; CDR3aa: CASGISWVAQLETQYF; CDR3nt: TGTGCCAGTGGGATTTCCTGGGTGGCTCAGCTGGAGACCCAGTACTTC
j_gene: TRBJ1-5; d_gene: TRBD1; abundance: many; len: 16; v_gene: TRBV5-5; CDR3aa: CASSQTPGQGYQPQHF; CDR3nt: TGTGCCAGCAGCCAAACTCCGGGACAGGGGTATCAGCCCCAGCATTTT
j_gene: TRBJ2-7; d_gene: TRBD2; abundance: many; len: 14; v_gene: TRBV7-2; CDR3aa: CASSFGGVDYEQYF; CDR3nt: TGTGCCAGCAGCTTTGGGGGGGTGGACTACGAGCAGTACTTC
j_gene: TRBJ1-6; d_gene: .; abundance: few; len: 16; v_gene: TRBV10-3; CDR3aa: CAISESLGAQNSPLHF; CDR3nt: TGTGCCATCAGTGAGTCGCTGGGGGCCCAAAATTCACCCCTCCACTTT
j_gene: TRBJ1-1; d_gene: .; abundance: many; len: 13; v_gene: TRBV30; CDR3aa: CAWTYGGYTEAFF; CDR3nt: TGTGCCTGGACTTATGGGGGCTACACTGAAGCTTTCTTT
j_gene: TRBJ2-1; d_gene: TRBD1; abundance: many; len: 15; v_gene: TRBV5-5; CDR3aa: CASSKGQGLNNEQFF; CDR3nt: TGTGCCAGCAGCAAAGGACAGGGGCTCAACAATGAGCAGTTCTTC
j_gene: TRBJ1-1; d_gene: TRBD1; abundance: many; len: 13; v_gene: TRBV12-3/TRBV12-4; CDR3aa: CASSATGGSEAFF; CDR3nt: TGTGCCAGCAGTGCGACAGGGGGCTCTGAAGCTTTCTTT
j_gene: TRBJ1-3; d_gene: .; abundance: .; len: 15; v_gene: TRBV7-2; CDR3aa: CASSFRGDGGNTIYF; CDR3nt: TGTGCCAGCAGCTTTAGGGGAGACGGCGGAAACACCATATATTTT
j_gene: TRBJ1-2; d_gene: .; abundance: many; len: 15; v_gene: TRBV28; CDR3aa: CASSLLPRLNYGYTF; CDR3nt: TGTGCCAGCAGTTTATTGCCCCGGCTTAACTATGGCTACACCTTC
j_gene: TRBJ1-1; d_gene: .; abundance: few; len: 12; v_gene: TRBV24-1; CDR3aa: CATRGWDTEAFF; CDR3nt: TGTGCCACCAGGGGATGGGACACTGAAGCTTTCTTT
j_gene: TRBJ2-3; d_gene: .; abundance: .; len: 16; v_gene: TRBV2; CDR3aa: CASSDSGQPSTDTQYF; CDR3nt: TGTGCCAGCAGTGATTCGGGACAACCTAGCACAGATACGCAGTATTTT
j_gene: TRBJ2-6; d_gene: .; abundance: .; len: 18; v_gene: TRBV27; CDR3aa: CASRATGLLHSGANVLTF; CDR3nt: TGTGCCAGCAGGGCGACAGGTCTCCTTCACTCTGGGGCCAACGTCCTGACTTTC
j_gene: TRBJ2-1; d_gene: TRBD2; abundance: many; len: 15; v_gene: TRBV11-2; CDR3aa: CASLPRLAGLNEQFF; CDR3nt: TGTGCCAGCCTTCCGAGGCTAGCGGGACTCAATGAGCAGTTCTTC
j_gene: TRBJ2-7; d_gene: TRBD2; abundance: few; len: 15; v_gene: TRBV2; CDR3aa: CASSESAGGFYEQYF; CDR3nt: TGTGCCAGCAGTGAAAGTGCGGGAGGCTTCTACGAGCAGTACTTC
j_gene: TRBJ2-7; d_gene: .; abundance: few; len: 14; v_gene: TRBV12-3/TRBV12-4; CDR3aa: CASTLRVGAYEQYF; CDR3nt: TGTGCCAGCACCCTTCGGGTTGGGGCCTACGAGCAGTACTTC
j_gene: TRBJ2-1; d_gene: .; abundance: many; len: 10; v_gene: TRBV2; CDR3aa: CASSAIVPFF; CDR3nt: TGTGCCAGCAGTGCCATTGTTCCGTTCTTC
j_gene: TRBJ1-1; d_gene: .; abundance: .; len: 15; v_gene: TRBV14; CDR3aa: CASSRPPNGGTEAFF; CDR3nt: TGTGCCAGCAGCCGACCCCCGAATGGAGGGACTGAAGCTTTCTTT
j_gene: TRBJ2-2; d_gene: .; abundance: few; len: 16; v_gene: TRBV19; CDR3aa: CASSPERQANTGELFF; CDR3nt: TGTGCCAGTAGTCCAGAACGACAGGCGAACACCGGGGAGCTGTTTTTT
j_gene: TRBJ1-2; d_gene: TRBD1; abundance: many; len: 14; v_gene: TRBV30; CDR3aa: CAWTADRGLYGYTF; CDR3nt: TGTGCCTGGACCGCGGACAGGGGGCTCTATGGCTACACCTTC
j_gene: TRBJ1-5; d_gene: .; abundance: many; len: 14; v_gene: TRBV3-1; CDR3aa: CASSQEQGNQPQHF; CDR3nt: TGTGCCAGCAGCCAAGAACAGGGCAATCAGCCCCAGCATTTT
j_gene: TRBJ2-5; d_gene: TRBD2; abundance: many; len: 19; v_gene: TRBV6-9; CDR3aa: CASSYAPGLAVEHGETQYF; CDR3nt: TGTGCCAGCAGTTACGCCCCGGGACTAGCGGTTGAGCACGGAGAGACCCAGTACTTC
j_gene: TRBJ2-1; d_gene: TRBD1; abundance: many; len: 14; v_gene: TRBV7-9; CDR3aa: CASRVGTGYNEQFF; CDR3nt: TGTGCCAGCAGAGTCGGGACAGGGTACAATGAGCAGTTCTTC
j_gene: TRBJ2-3; d_gene: .; abundance: few; len: 15; v_gene: TRBV4-3; CDR3aa: CASSQVAWDGDTQYF; CDR3nt: TGCGCCAGCAGCCAAGTAGCGTGGGACGGTGATACGCAGTATTTT
j_gene: TRBJ2-5; d_gene: .; abundance: few; len: 15; v_gene: TRBV28; CDR3aa: CASSLRLPAGETQYF; CDR3nt: TGTGCCAGCAGTTTAAGGCTCCCTGCGGGGGAGACCCAGTACTTC
j_gene: TRBJ2-1; d_gene: .; abundance: many; len: 18; v_gene: TRBV28; CDR3aa: CASSPTWGVARSYNEQFF; CDR3nt: TGTGCCAGCAGTCCAACCTGGGGGGTAGCGCGCTCCTACAATGAGCAGTTCTTC
j_gene: TRBJ1-2; d_gene: TRBD1; abundance: few; len: 13; v_gene: TRBV19; CDR3aa: CASTSRGTYGYTF; CDR3nt: TGTGCCAGTACCTCCAGGGGGACCTATGGCTACACCTTC